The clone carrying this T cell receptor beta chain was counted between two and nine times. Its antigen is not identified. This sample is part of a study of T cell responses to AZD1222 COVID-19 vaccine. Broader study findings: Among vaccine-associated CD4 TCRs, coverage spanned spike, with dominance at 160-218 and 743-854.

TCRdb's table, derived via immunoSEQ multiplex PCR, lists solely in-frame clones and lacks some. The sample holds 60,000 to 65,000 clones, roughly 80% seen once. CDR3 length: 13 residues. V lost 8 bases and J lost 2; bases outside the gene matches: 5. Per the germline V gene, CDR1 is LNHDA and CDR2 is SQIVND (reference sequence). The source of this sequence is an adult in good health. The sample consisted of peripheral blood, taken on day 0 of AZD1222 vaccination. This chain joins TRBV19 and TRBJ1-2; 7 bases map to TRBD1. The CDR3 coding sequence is TGTGCCAGTGGGAGGACAGGAAACTATGGCTACACCTTC. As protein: CASGRTGNYGYTF.